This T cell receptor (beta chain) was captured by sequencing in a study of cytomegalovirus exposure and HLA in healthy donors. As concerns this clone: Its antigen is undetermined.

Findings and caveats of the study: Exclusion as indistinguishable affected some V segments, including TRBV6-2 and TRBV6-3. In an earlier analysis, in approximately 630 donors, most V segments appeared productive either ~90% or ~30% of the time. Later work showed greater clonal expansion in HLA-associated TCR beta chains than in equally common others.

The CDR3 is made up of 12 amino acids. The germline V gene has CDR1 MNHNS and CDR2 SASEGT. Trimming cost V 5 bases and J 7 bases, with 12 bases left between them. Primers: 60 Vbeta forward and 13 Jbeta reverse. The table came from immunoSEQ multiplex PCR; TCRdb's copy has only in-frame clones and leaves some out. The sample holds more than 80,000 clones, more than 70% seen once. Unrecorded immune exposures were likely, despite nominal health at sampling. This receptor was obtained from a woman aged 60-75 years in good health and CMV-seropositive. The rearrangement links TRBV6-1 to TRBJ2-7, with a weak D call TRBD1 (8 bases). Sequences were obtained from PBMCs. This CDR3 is CASSQRDREQYF. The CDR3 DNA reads TGTGCCAGCAGTCAGCGGGACAGGGAGCAGTACTTC.